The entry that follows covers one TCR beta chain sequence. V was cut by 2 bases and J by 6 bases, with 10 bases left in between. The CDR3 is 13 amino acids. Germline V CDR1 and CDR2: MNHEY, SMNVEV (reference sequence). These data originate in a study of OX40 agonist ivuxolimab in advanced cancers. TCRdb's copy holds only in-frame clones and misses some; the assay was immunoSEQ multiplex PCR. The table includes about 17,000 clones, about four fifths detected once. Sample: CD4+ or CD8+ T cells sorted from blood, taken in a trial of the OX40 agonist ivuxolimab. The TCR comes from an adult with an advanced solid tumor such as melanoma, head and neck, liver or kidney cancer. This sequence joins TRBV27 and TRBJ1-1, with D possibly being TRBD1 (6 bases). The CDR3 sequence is CASSLGPGAEAFF. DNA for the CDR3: TGTGCCAGCAGTTTAGGCCCAGGGGCTGAAGCTTTCTTT.